This entry is about one T cell receptor beta chain. This entry is derived from a study of blood T cell repertoires in COVID-19. Study-wide context: Spain, Italy and the United States supplied samples that represented acute and convalescent COVID-19. PBMCs, B-cell-depleted T cells, or T cells were the source of the cDNA or gDNA that made up the material.

In the study's own analysis: It was from reference gene primer amplification that nucleated cell counts were estimated. Profiling relied on immunoSEQ multiplex PCR, and the TCRdb table lists in-frame clones only, not all of them. V and J calls and clone size are those listed in that table; D and trimming were worked out from the DNA. Of some 230,000 clones listed, less than 90% are singletons. V was clipped by 0 bases and J by 0 bases; unmatched bases: 7. The CDR3 is made up of 18 amino acids. The germline gives CDR1 LGHNA, CDR2 YSLEER. The source material was peripheral blood. The receptor comes from a woman in her fifties or sixties who had recovered from COVID-19. J is TRBJ2-7 and V is TRBV4-3; TRBD2 agrees at 11 bases. The CDR3 nucleotides read TGCGCCAGCAGCCAAGATTTGCATACTAGCGGGAGCTCCTACGAGCAGTACTTC. Translation gives CASSQDLHTSGSSYEQYF.